This T cell receptor (beta chain) emerged from a study of early T cells in non-severe SARS-CoV-2 infection. Study at large: Sequenced material consisted of bulk RNA (from unsorted whole blood), and chains were unpaired. Study conclusions and caveats: Using VDJdb, the matching emphasized anti-spike CD8 responses while missing private and CD4 specificities.

Individual cDNA molecules received unique molecular identifiers during library preparation. MiXCR was run by TCRdb on the 5' RACE reads, yielding one entry per CDR3 protein. Among over 50,000 distinct CDR3 sequences, over 7% were seen once, and the ten largest hold roughly 4%. This clonotype was counted only a few times. Antigen specificity is unknown. Trimming removed 4 bases from V and 10 bases from J; junction bases left unmatched: 8. The CDR3 consists of 13 residues. The germline CDR1 and CDR2 sequences are SGHNT and YYREEE (reference sequence). This sequence joins TRBV5-4 and TRBJ2-5; TRBD2 aligns across 9 bases. The receptor's source is an adult who was a healthcare worker with PCR-confirmed SARS-CoV-2 infection or an uninfected control (not recorded which). The sequenced sample consisted of whole blood. Here the CDR3 DNA reads TGTGCCAGCAGCCATAGCGGGAGTAGGGACCAGTACTTC. Amino acid sequence: CASSHSGSRDQYF.